This T cell receptor beta chain appears in the sequencing data of a study of CD8+ T cells in alopecia areata. At the level of the study: It was 6 to 18 months of tofacitinib, and then there were 6 months off drug.

RNA extraction was followed by reverse transcription into cDNA, which acted as the sequencing template. Profiled with immunoSEQ multiplex PCR; TCRdb holds only in-frame clones, not every one. Seen here are about 190,000 clones, roughly 60% observed once, and the top ten hold around 0.92%. The study, taken as a whole, reports: Uncertainty about whether baseline CD8+ expansion is linked to response remains, with one nonresponder.

The CDR3 extends over 15 amino acids. Germline CDR1 GTSNPN, CDR2 SVGIG (reference sequence). Sample treatment: oral pan-JAK inhibitor, 5-10 mg twice daily. In alopecia areata patients, both lesional scalp punch biopsies and peripheral blood were collected. Sorted populations comprised CD4+ and CD8+ T cells obtained from PBMCs. To note about this clone: Its antigen remains unknown.

The chain combines TRBV30 with TRBJ1-1; no reliable D call. Here the sequenced sample was CD4+ T cells sorted from blood, taken at week 24, from a patient treated with tofacitinib. This receptor was obtained from a human donor with alopecia areata. CDR3 in amino acids: CAHQEPTRTNTEAFF. In DNA form, the CDR3 reads TGTGCTCACCAGGAGCCCACGAGGACGAACACTGAAGCTTTCTTT.